Sequencing of this T cell receptor beta chain was carried out in a study of T cells in Graves' hyperthyroidism and ophthalmopathy. Study in general: The blood sample was taken at first diagnosis, before treatment began. Study-level points and caveats: Classification by a 13 V-J model distinguished ophthalmopathy from stable hyperthyroidism.

Fresh 10 ml peripheral blood yielded PBMCs. As to this clonotype: Its antigen is unidentified.

TCR beta CDR3 regions were amplified from RNA transcripts. Researchers ran a first-round RT-PCR on the TCR CDR3 using the HTBI primer set. One entry per CDR3 protein results from TCRdb running MiXCR on the multiplex PCR reads. Of tens of thousands of distinct CDR3 sequences in the sample, around 48% were seen once. The CDR3 loop spans 15 amino acids. After removal of 6 bases from V and 1 base from J, the junction contained 10 bases not matched to a gene. The germline CDR1 and CDR2 sequences are SQVTM and ANQGSEA. The genes are TRBV29-1 and TRBJ2-5; 8 bases fit TRBD2. The sample comprised blood. The receptor was isolated from a woman aged 25 to 39 with Graves' ophthalmopathy. CDR3 in amino acids: CSVPSVAGSQETQYF. The CDR3 nucleotides are TGCAGCGTCCCTTCTGTAGCGGGAAGCCAAGAGACCCAGTACTTC.